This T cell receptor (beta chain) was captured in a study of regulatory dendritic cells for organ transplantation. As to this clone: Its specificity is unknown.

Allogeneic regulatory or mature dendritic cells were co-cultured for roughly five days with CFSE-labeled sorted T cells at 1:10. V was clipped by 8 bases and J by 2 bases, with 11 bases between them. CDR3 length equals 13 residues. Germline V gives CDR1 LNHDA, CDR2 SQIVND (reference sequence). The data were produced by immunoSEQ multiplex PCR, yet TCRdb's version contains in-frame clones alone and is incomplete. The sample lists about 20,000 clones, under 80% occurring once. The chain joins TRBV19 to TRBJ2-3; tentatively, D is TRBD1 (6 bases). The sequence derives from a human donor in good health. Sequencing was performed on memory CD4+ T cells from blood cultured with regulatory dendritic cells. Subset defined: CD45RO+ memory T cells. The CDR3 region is CASVQGNTDTQYF. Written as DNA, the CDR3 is TGTGCCAGTGTGCAGGGGAACACAGATACGCAGTATTTT. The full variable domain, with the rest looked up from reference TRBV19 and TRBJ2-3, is DGGITQSPKYLFRKEGQNVTLSCEQNLNHDAMYWYRQDPGQGLRLIYYSQIVNDFQKGDIAEGYSVSREKKESFPLTVTSAQKNPTAFYLCASVQGNTDTQYFGPGTRLTVL.